This T cell receptor (beta chain) derives from a study of shared clonotypes between healthy human individuals. Study-wide background: CD4 naive cells filled three plates per donor, CD4 memory three, CD8 naive two and CD8 memory one.

CDR1 GTSNPN and CDR2 SVGIG come from the germline V gene (reference sequence). V lost 4 bases and J lost 5; bases outside the gene matches: 10. The CDR3 spans 15 residues. A note on this clone: No antigen is known for it.

Study observations and caveats: Larger richness was generally estimated for naive than memory subsets. Blood alone was sampled, and tissue repertoires likely differ.

Generated by immunoSEQ multiplex PCR, the TCRdb table keeps only in-frame clones and is missing some. The data show about 1,800,000 clones, less than 95% seen once. Cells designated naive CD8 were CD45RO-negative and were positively selected for CCR7, with terminally differentiated effector memory CD45RA+ cells excluded. The donors, healthy adults who were HIV-negative, had experienced no recent acute infections or vaccinations. Sequenced: naive CD8+ T cells sorted from blood. This receptor was taken from a man aged 18 to 35 in good health. The rearrangement links TRBV30 to TRBJ1-2, with 10 bases matching TRBD1. The CDR3 sequence is CAWMTGGEPYYGYTF. The CDR3 nucleotides read TGTGCCTGGATGACAGGGGGCGAGCCGTATTATGGCTACACCTTC. The full variable domain, its missing parts supplied by reference TRBV30 and TRBJ1-2, is SQTIHQWPATLVQPVGSPLSLECTVEGTSNPNLYWYRQAAGRGLQLLFYSVGIGQISSEVPQNLSASRPQDRQFILSSKKLLLSDSGFYLCAWMTGGEPYYGYTFGSGTRLTVV.